These T cell receptor beta chains were read from a single sample in a study of shared clonotypes between healthy human individuals. Profiled with immunoSEQ multiplex PCR; TCRdb holds only in-frame clones, not every one. This sample has some 1.5 million clones; approximately 97% occur once, and the top ten carry approximately 1%. The specimen sequenced was naive CD4+ T cells sorted from blood. The origin of the receptors is a man in his thirties or forties in good health. Each CDR3 is given with its conserved first and last residue. Each record gives: clone size, V gene, J gene, D gene, CDR3 DNA, CDR3 protein. A D gene is named only where the DNA matches it firmly. Size tells how often a clone was seen (once, few, many) or the class of an expanded clone, and some rows leave it out.

size: NA; V: TRBV5-4; J: TRBJ2-1; D: NA; DNA: TGTGCCAGCAGCATGACTACCCGACCCTACAATGAGCAGTTCTTC; CDR3: CASSMTTRPYNEQFF
size: NA; V: TRBV18; J: TRBJ2-3; D: NA; DNA: TGTGCCAGCTCACCCCTGCATAAGAAGAGCACAGATACGCAGTATTTT; CDR3: CASSPLHKKSTDTQYF
size: NA; V: TRBV5-1; J: TRBJ1-3; D: NA; DNA: TGCGCCAGCAGCACACTCGGGACGTCCAGCTCTGGAAACACCATATATTTT; CDR3: CASSTLGTSSSGNTIYF
size: NA; V: TRBV28; J: TRBJ2-7; D: NA; DNA: TGTGCCAGCAGTTTATTCAGGTCCGAGCAGTACTTC; CDR3: CASSLFRSEQYF
size: NA; V: TRBV5-1; J: TRBJ2-5; D: NA; DNA: TGCGCCAGCAGCCCGGGACTGCAAGAGACCCAGTACTTC; CDR3: CASSPGLQETQYF
size: NA; V: TRBV2; J: TRBJ2-7; D: NA; DNA: TGTGCCAGCAGCAGGGCAGCATACGAGCAGTACTTC; CDR3: CASSRAAYEQYF
size: NA; V: TRBV28; J: TRBJ1-4; D: NA; DNA: TGTGCCAGCAGCTCACAGGGTTACGTCGAAAAACTGTTTTTT; CDR3: CASSSQGYVEKLFF
size: once; V: TRBV4-1; J: TRBJ2-7; D: NA; DNA: TGCGCCAGCAGCCAAGGGTTCGTGGGGCACGACGAGCAGTACTTC; CDR3: CASSQGFVGHDEQYF
size: once; V: TRBV2; J: TRBJ1-1; D: NA; DNA: TGTGCTAAGGGGTCCAGGAACACTGAAGCTTTCTTT; CDR3: CAKGSRNTEAFF
size: NA; V: TRBV18; J: TRBJ2-1; D: TRBD1; DNA: TGTGCCAGCTCACCAATGCAGGGGGCCTCCTACAATGAGCAGTTCTTC; CDR3: CASSPMQGASYNEQFF
size: NA; V: TRBV5-1; J: TRBJ2-7; D: TRBD2; DNA: TGCGCCAGCACGCAGACTAGCGGGAGATACCCCGGGAGCTCCTACGAGCAGTACTTC; CDR3: CASTQTSGRYPGSSYEQYF
size: NA; V: TRBV19; J: TRBJ2-7; D: TRBD1; DNA: TGTGCCAGTAGTGCAGGGACAGCCGCTTACGAGCAGTACTTC; CDR3: CASSAGTAAYEQYF
size: NA; V: TRBV7-9; J: TRBJ2-1; D: NA; DNA: TGTGCCAGCAGCACAACTTACTCCTACAATGAGCAGTTCTTC; CDR3: CASSTTYSYNEQFF
size: NA; V: TRBV9; J: TRBJ2-7; D: NA; DNA: TGTGCCAGCAGCGTATTAGGGGGAGGGTACGAGCAGTACTTC; CDR3: CASSVLGGGYEQYF
size: NA; V: TRBV5-1; J: TRBJ2-1; D: NA; DNA: TGCGCCAGCAGCTTGTCTCCCGGGGTCTCCTACAATGAGCAGTTCTTC; CDR3: CASSLSPGVSYNEQFF
size: NA; V: TRBV7-8; J: TRBJ1-5; D: NA; DNA: TGTGCCAGCAGCTTGCGGACGGAATATAGCAATCAGCCCCAGCATTTT; CDR3: CASSLRTEYSNQPQHF
size: NA; V: TRBV25-1; J: TRBJ2-1; D: TRBD2; DNA: TGTGCCAGCAGTGAAACCGTAAGTCTAGCGGGAGTTGGTGAGCAGTTCTTC; CDR3: CASSETVSLAGVGEQFF
size: NA; V: TRBV9; J: TRBJ1-1; D: TRBD1; DNA: TGTGCCAGCAGCCCCAGACAGGGGACGAACACTGAAGCTTTCTTT; CDR3: CASSPRQGTNTEAFF
size: NA; V: TRBV4-3; J: TRBJ2-7; D: TRBD2; DNA: TGCGCCAGCAGCCAGGGGACTAGCGCGGACTACGAGCAGTACTTC; CDR3: CASSQGTSADYEQYF
size: once; V: TRBV5-1; J: TRBJ2-1; D: TRBD1; DNA: TGCGCCAGCAGCACGGGACAGGGGAACTACAATGAGCAGTTCTTC; CDR3: CASSTGQGNYNEQFF
size: NA; V: TRBV9; J: TRBJ2-7; D: TRBD2; DNA: TGTGCCAGCAGCGTAGATCTAGCGGGAGTCTACGAGCAGTACTTC; CDR3: CASSVDLAGVYEQYF
size: few; V: TRBV20-1; J: TRBJ2-5; D: NA; DNA: TGCAGTGCGACCTCAGAGACAGTCCAGTACTTC; CDR3: CSATSETVQYF
size: NA; V: TRBV28; J: TRBJ1-1; D: NA; DNA: TGTGCCAGTCAGCAGTTTAAGGGGAGGAAGGGAACACCCCCCTTACTGAACACTGAAGCTTTCTTT; CDR3: CASQQFKGRKGTPPLLNTEAFF
size: NA; V: TRBV7-2; J: TRBJ2-7; D: NA; DNA: TGTGCCAGCAGCTTCACTACCGGGAGACCAAGGGAGCAGTACTTC; CDR3: CASSFTTGRPREQYF
size: NA; V: TRBV28; J: TRBJ2-7; D: NA; DNA: TGTGCCAGCATCAAACAGGGTACCCTTTCCTACGAGCAGTACTTC; CDR3: CASIKQGTLSYEQYF
size: NA; V: TRBV28; J: TRBJ2-7; D: NA; DNA: TGTGCCAGCAGTTTCCTGGGCGGCTCCTACGAGCAGTACTTC; CDR3: CASSFLGGSYEQYF
size: once; V: TRBV11-2; J: TRBJ2-3; D: TRBD2; DNA: TGTGCCAGCAGCTTAGCGGGACTAGCGACGAATACGCAGTATTTT; CDR3: CASSLAGLATNTQYF
size: NA; V: TRBV5-5; J: TRBJ1-2; D: TRBD1; DNA: TGTGCCAGCAGCTTGGAAGGGACAGCCTATGGCTACACCTTC; CDR3: CASSLEGTAYGYTF
size: NA; V: TRBV5-4; J: TRBJ2-5; D: TRBD1; DNA: TGTGCCAGCAGCTACAGGGGAGAAGAGACCCAGTACTTC; CDR3: CASSYRGEETQYF
size: NA; V: TRBV5-1; J: TRBJ2-7; D: NA; DNA: TGCGCCAGCAGCCCCCGGGCCCAGGGCTACGAGCAGTACTTC; CDR3: CASSPRAQGYEQYF
size: NA; V: TRBV7-9; J: TRBJ1-2; D: NA; DNA: TGTGCCAGCAGCTTTCCAGGGGCTCAGTTCTATGGCTACACCTTC; CDR3: CASSFPGAQFYGYTF
size: NA; V: TRBV9; J: TRBJ1-1; D: TRBD1; DNA: TGTGCCAGCAGCGAAAATACAGGGGAGGCTGAAGCTTTCTTT; CDR3: CASSENTGEAEAFF
size: NA; V: TRBV7-4; J: TRBJ2-7; D: TRBD2; DNA: TGTGCCAGCAGCTTAGAACTAGCGGGGGACTCCTACGAGCAGTACTTC; CDR3: CASSLELAGDSYEQYF
size: NA; V: TRBV29-1; J: TRBJ2-2; D: NA; DNA: TGCAGCGTTGGTACCCCAACTGACACCGGGGAGCTGTTTTTT; CDR3: CSVGTPTDTGELFF
size: NA; V: TRBV27; J: TRBJ2-7; D: NA; DNA: TGTGCCAGCAGTTTTCGGGGGAAGGGGTACGAGCAGTACTTC; CDR3: CASSFRGKGYEQYF
size: NA; V: TRBV18; J: TRBJ2-7; D: NA; DNA: TGTGCCAGCTCACCTCTCCGAGGGGGGGGGTCCTACGAGCAGTACTTC; CDR3: CASSPLRGGGSYEQYF
size: NA; V: TRBV7-3; J: TRBJ2-1; D: TRBD2; DNA: TGTGCCAGCAGCTTACGGGTAGCGGGAGTGGATGAGCAGTTCTTC; CDR3: CASSLRVAGVDEQFF